Below are 29 T cell receptor beta chains sequenced from a single sample in a study of cytomegalovirus exposure and HLA in healthy donors (dated by TCRdb to the late 2010s). The library came from the immunoSEQ multiplex PCR assay. For the multiplex PCR, a mixture combining 60 forward primers for TCR Vbeta segments and 13 reverse primers for TCR Jbeta segments was used. TCRdb re-hosts the immuneACCESS table, in-frame sequences only. Its copies lack some clones; in the studies checked, an unresolved V gene accounts for under half of them, and the cause for the rest is not known. The table for this sample lists about 150,000 clones; around four fifths of them were counted only once. The ten largest account for approximately 2.7% of the sample. Sequenced input: PBMCs. The receptors were gathered from a boy aged 2 to 10 in good health and CMV-seronegative.

The chain recombines TRBV5-6 with TRBJ1-1, with 7 bases that match TRBD1. There are 18 residues in the CDR3. J gave up 1 base and V 3 bases, and 15 bases lay outside the gene matches. CDR1 is SGHDT, CDR2 YYEEEE, per germline. The CDR3 region has the DNA TGTGCCAGCAGCTATAACCGGGACAGAAGTAAACCGAACACTGAAGCTTTCTTT. Translation: CASSYNRDRSKPNTEAFF.

This clone was seen a few times. This chain connects TRBV6-4 to TRBJ2-3, with D perhaps matching TRBD2 (6 bases). The length of the CDR3 is 14 residues. From germline, CDR1 is MRHNA and CDR2 SNTAGT. V lost 4 bases, J lost 0 bases, and 8 bases lay in between. The chain's CDR3 is CASSAGGSTDTQYF. In DNA form, the CDR3 reads TGTGCCAGCAGTGCCGGAGGGAGCACAGATACGCAGTATTTT.

V gene TRBV6-1 combines with J gene TRBJ2-5; the match to TRBD1 covers 11 bases. The J call may be faulty, since TRBJ2-7 better matches the DNA end. This CDR3 has 15 amino acids. Germline V CDR1 and CDR2: MNHNS, SASEGT. CDR3 coding DNA: TGTGCCAGCAGAGATGTCCGGGACAGGGGGTACGAGCAGTACTTC. This sequence encodes CASRDVRDRGYEQYF.

This chain uses TRBV5-1 with TRBJ1-2, with TRBD1 as a possible D gene (6 bases). V was shortened by 3 bases and J by 4 bases, with 16 bases between the two germline ends. Germline V CDR1 and CDR2: SGHRS, YFSETQ. This CDR3 is built from 15 residues. The CDR3: CASSSLTGTTYGYTF. Written as DNA, the CDR3 is TGCGCCAGCAGCTCCCTAACCGGGACAACCTATGGCTACACCTTC.

V is TRBV19 and J is TRBJ1-5, with a tentative D call TRBD1 (6 bases). Germline V gene lookup returns CDR1 LNHDA and CDR2 SQIVND (reference sequence). Trimming removed 5 bases from V and 4 bases from J, with 12 bases in between. This CDR3 is built from 14 residues. Written as DNA, the CDR3 is TGTGCCAGTAGTCAAGGGGGTGTAAATCAGCCCCAGCATTTT. It yields the protein CASSQGGVNQPQHF.

The V gene is TRBV7-9, the J gene TRBJ1-4, with TRBD1 as a possible D gene (6 bases). Germline values: CDR1 SEHNR, CDR2 FQNEAQ (reference sequence). This CDR3 contains 17 residues. With 4 bases removed from V and 3 bases from J, the gap between germline ends came to 18 bases. Here the CDR3 reads CASSSVNPGTPNEKLFF. The DNA for the CDR3 is TGTGCCAGCAGCTCAGTAAACCCCGGGACACCTAATGAAAAACTGTTTTTT.

V and J are TRBV7-2 and TRBJ2-5; 12 nucleotides align to TRBD2. The germline CDR1 and CDR2 sequences are SGHTA and FQGNSA. The CDR3 has 15 amino acids. V gave up 5 bases and J gave up 7 bases; unmatched junction bases: 8. As DNA, the CDR3 is TGTGCCAGCAGCATGACTAGCGGGGGCCCCCCGACCCAGTACTTC. Translated: CASSMTSGGPPTQYF. Combining the CDR3 with reference TRBV7-2 and TRBJ2-5 gives the whole variable domain GAGVSQSPSNKVTEKGKDVELRCDPISGHTALYWYRQSLGQGLEFLIYFQGNSAPDKSGLPSDRFSAERTGGSVSTLTIQRTQQEDSAVYLCASSMTSGGPPTQYFGPGTRLLVL.

This sequence joins TRBV18 and TRBJ2-7; TRBD2 matches 8 bases. Looked up from germline, CDR1 is KGHSH and CDR2 is LQKENI. The CDR3 contains 17 residues. V was clipped by 2 bases and J by 2 bases; unmatched bases: 11. The CDR3 DNA reads TGTGCCAGCTCACCAATCCTAGCGGGCCGAGGGCCCTACGAGCAGTACTTC. Protein: CASSPILAGRGPYEQYF.

The V and J genes are TRBV28 and TRBJ1-2, with 8 bases fitting TRBD1. This CDR3 has 13 residues. V lost 6 bases and J lost 8; bases outside the gene matches: 8. Germline V gives CDR1 MDHEN, CDR2 SYDVKM. In DNA, the CDR3 is TGTGCCAGCAGGCAAACATCAGGGGGCGGCTACACCTTC. This translates into CASRQTSGGGYTF.

This clone has a single count. This sequence joins TRBV2 and TRBJ2-3, with 7 bases matching TRBD1. Per the germline V gene, CDR1 is SNHLY and CDR2 is FYNNEI. V was pared by 7 bases and J by 0 bases, with 1 base of the junction left unmatched. CDR3 length: 13 amino acids. The CDR3 is CASTGGSTDTQYF. The CDR3 coding sequence is TGTGCCAGCACAGGGGGAAGCACAGATACGCAGTATTTT.

CDR3 sequence: CAISGRTGFNYGYTF. The DNA of the CDR3 is TGTGCCATCAGTGGTAGGACAGGGTTTAACTATGGCTACACCTTC. The rearrangement joins TRBV10-3 to TRBJ1-2; TRBD1 aligns across 8 bases. V lost 4 bases and J lost 1; bases outside the gene matches: 5. Looked up from germline, CDR1 is ENHRY and CDR2 is SYGVKD. CDR3 length equals 15 residues.

This rearrangement joins TRBV6-6 to TRBJ1-3; D call uncertain. Looked up from germline, CDR1 is MNHNY and CDR2 is SVGAGI (reference sequence). The CDR3 covers 13 residues. Trimming pared 3 bases from V and 9 bases from J, leaving 12 bases between. The CDR3 here is CASSYNFRSTIYF. Written as DNA, the CDR3 is TGTGCCAGCAGTTATAATTTTAGGAGCACCATATATTTT.

The chain recombines TRBV19 with TRBJ1-5, with 7 nucleotides matching TRBD1. After removal of 3 bases from V and 5 bases from J, the junction contained 7 bases not matched to a gene. The CDR3 loop spans 15 amino acids. CDR1 and CDR2 from the germline V gene are LNHDA and SQIVND (reference sequence). The CDR3 DNA follows: TGTGCCAGTAGTATCGGAAAAGACAGGGATCAGCCCCAGCATTTT. It codes for CASSIGKDRDQPQHF.

A single count supports this clone. CDR3 region: CASSVDIQGYGYTF. CDR3 DNA: TGTGCCAGCAGCGTAGACATCCAGGGGTATGGCTACACCTTC. The chain links TRBV9 to TRBJ1-2, with D possibly being TRBD1 (6 bases). Trimming pared 0 bases from V and 5 bases from J, leaving 11 bases between. Per germline, CDR1 SGDLS and CDR2 YYNGEE. This CDR3 has 14 amino acids.

This rearrangement joins TRBV5-1 to TRBJ2-4; 8 bases agree with TRBD1. The CDR3 spans 16 residues. Germline V lookup: CDR1 SGHRS, CDR2 YFSETQ. After removal of 4 bases from V and 0 bases from J, the junction contained 6 bases not matched to a gene. As DNA, the CDR3 is TGCGCCAGCAGCCTGGGACAGGCGCTAGCCAAAAACATTCAGTACTTC. This encodes CASSLGQALAKNIQYF.

This clone was recorded once. The genes are TRBV9 and TRBJ2-3; TRBD2 might be the D (6 bases). Germline-derived CDR1 and CDR2 are SGDLS and YYNGEE. The CDR3 sequence is 14 residues long. Trimming stripped 4 bases from V and 5 bases from J, with 14 bases between. The CDR3 DNA reads as TGTGCCAGCAGCCCCCGGAGGGCCGTAGATACGCAGTATTTT. Its translation: CASSPRRAVDTQYF. Looking up the rest from reference TRBV9 and TRBJ2-3 gives the full variable domain: DSGVTQTPKHLITATGQRVTLRCSPRSGDLSVYWYQQSLDQGLQFLIQYYNGEERAKGNILERFSAQQFPDLHSELNLSSLELGDSALYFCASSPRRAVDTQYFGPGTRLTVL.

This rearrangement joins TRBV18 to TRBJ2-1; D is perhaps TRBD1 (6 bases). The CDR3 runs to 16 residues. In germline, CDR1 is KGHSH, CDR2 LQKENI. The V and J ends lost 3 bases and 2 bases respectively, with 14 bases between them. CDR3 DNA: TGTGCCAGCTCACCGGCCGGGACAAGGGCCTACAATGAGCAGTTCTTC. It encodes CASSPAGTRAYNEQFF. The full variable domain, with the rest looked up from reference TRBV18 and TRBJ2-1, is NAGVMQNPRHLVRRRGQEARLRCSPMKGHSHVYWYRQLPEEGLKFMVYLQKENIIDESGMPKERFSAEFPKEGPSILRIQQVVRGDSAAYFCASSPAGTRAYNEQFFGPGTRLTVL.

The V gene is TRBV30, the J gene TRBJ1-3, with 10 bases that match TRBD1. The CDR3 is 16 residues long. CDR1 is GTSNPN and CDR2 is SVGIG in the germline V gene (reference sequence). The V gene end was trimmed by 4 bases and the J gene end by 2 bases; junction bases not matched to a gene: 8. As DNA, the CDR3 is TGTGCCTGGATACTACCCGACAGGGGGCCTGGAAACACCATATATTTT. Residues: CAWILPDRGPGNTIYF.

The chain links TRBV27 to TRBJ1-2, with D uncertain. Germline CDR1 MNHEY, CDR2 SMNVEV (reference sequence). This CDR3 contains 14 residues. V was pared by 5 bases and J by 4 bases, with 14 bases between. For the CDR3, the DNA is TGTGCCAGCAGTACCCAGGCAGCCAGCTATGGCTACACCTTC. It encodes CASSTQAASYGYTF.

The J gene is TRBJ2-7, the V gene TRBV9; weak D call: TRBD1 (5 bases). The CDR3 sequence is 14 residues long. V gave up 0 bases and J gave up 2 bases, with 9 bases separating them. CDR1 is SGDLS and CDR2 is YYNGEE in the germline V gene. The CDR3 DNA reads as TGTGCCAGCAGCGTAGCTACAGGAACCTACGAGCAGTACTTC. It codes for CASSVATGTYEQYF. The full variable domain, rest sourced from reference TRBV9 and TRBJ2-7, is DSGVTQTPKHLITATGQRVTLRCSPRSGDLSVYWYQQSLDQGLQFLIQYYNGEERAKGNILERFSAQQFPDLHSELNLSSLELGDSALYFCASSVATGTYEQYFGPGTRLTVT.

The rearrangement uses TRBV7-6 and TRBJ1-5; no firm D call. Germline CDR1 is SGHVS and CDR2 is FNYEAQ. Trimming left V 5 bases short and J 4 bases short, with 24 bases between. The CDR3 has 18 amino acids. Here the CDR3 reads CASSPGRRPTPSNQPQHF. DNA of the CDR3: TGTGCCAGCAGCCCTGGACGGAGGCCCACCCCATCTAATCAGCCCCAGCATTTT.

The chain employs TRBV2 and TRBJ2-7, with D perhaps matching TRBD1 (6 bases). The CDR3 runs 14 residues. Germline V lookup: CDR1 SNHLY, CDR2 FYNNEI. Trimming removed 6 bases at V and 2 bases at J, with 14 bases between. The CDR3 sequence is CASSGLQGAYEQYF. DNA for the CDR3: TGTGCCAGCAGCGGCCTACAGGGAGCCTACGAGCAGTACTTC.

The genes are TRBV6-1 and TRBJ1-1, with 12 nucleotides matching TRBD1. The CDR3 is made up of 20 amino acids. V was pared by 2 bases and J by 5 bases, with 18 bases of the junction left unmatched. From germline, CDR1 is MNHNS and CDR2 SASEGT. The CDR3 is CASSEPSWGTGGFTGTEAFF. DNA of the CDR3: TGTGCCAGCAGTGAACCCAGCTGGGGGACAGGGGGCTTCACGGGGACTGAAGCTTTCTTT.

This clone has only one observation. J is TRBJ1-1 and V is TRBV6-6, with D tentatively TRBD1 (6 bases). The length of the CDR3 is 15 residues. Germline assignment: CDR1 MNHNY and CDR2 SVGAGI (reference sequence). Trimming removed 0 bases at V and 1 base at J, with 9 bases between. The CDR3: CASSYSDRGNTEAFF. The CDR3 DNA sequence: TGTGCCAGCAGTTACTCGGACAGAGGGAACACTGAAGCTTTCTTT.

The rearrangement uses TRBV18 and TRBJ2-6, with D perhaps TRBD1 (6 bases). Germline CDR1 and CDR2: KGHSH and LQKENI. This CDR3 has 17 residues. Trimming removed 5 bases at V and 0 bases at J, with 14 bases between. The CDR3 loop reads CASSAGTHFSGANVLTF. The CDR3 bases are TGTGCCAGCTCAGCCGGGACACATTTCTCTGGGGCCAACGTCCTGACTTTC.

The chain links TRBV7-9 to TRBJ2-5, with 9 bases lining up with TRBD1. The J call is uncertain, as TRBJ2-7 better fits the DNA end. There are 15 residues in the CDR3. Germline CDR1 is SEHNR and CDR2 is FQNEAQ (reference sequence). The CDR3 sequence: CASSSGQGVRSEQYF. The CDR3 coding sequence is TGTGCCAGCAGCTCGGGACAGGGAGTACGCTCCGAGCAGTACTTC.

This clone was recorded once. At one end the junction does not follow the germline gene, possibly because of a read error. The rearrangement uses TRBV7-9 and TRBJ1-1; possible D gene TRBD1, 5 bases. The CDR3 consists of 14 residues. The V gene's germline CDR1 is SEHNR and CDR2 FQNEAQ (reference sequence). The CDR3 DNA reads TGTTCCAGCAGCTTAGTTCAGGGAACCGCTGAAGCTTTCTTT. This gives the protein CSSSLVQGTAEAFF.

The chain links TRBV19 to TRBJ2-1; D unresolved. The CDR3 sequence is 14 residues long. V was pared by 1 base and J by 2 bases, with 6 bases between. Germline V gene lookup returns CDR1 LNHDA and CDR2 SQIVND (reference sequence). The DNA for the CDR3 is TGTGCCAGTAGTATAGGGCTAGCCTACAATGAGCAGTTCTTC. Its translation: CASSIGLAYNEQFF.

The CDR3 sequence is CASSLAQTAITRTEAFF. Here the CDR3 DNA reads TGTGCCAGCAGCTTGGCCCAGACAGCGATTACTCGCACTGAAGCTTTCTTT. The chain is built from TRBV5-4 and TRBJ1-1, with a possible D match to TRBD1 (5 bases). Deletions cut 0 bases from V and 4 bases from J, with 19 bases between. Germline-derived CDR1 and CDR2 are SGHNT and YYREEE (reference sequence). CDR3 length: 17 amino acids. Filled out from reference TRBV5-4 and TRBJ1-1, the complete variable domain reads ETGVTQSPTHLIKTRGQQVTLRCSSQSGHNTVSWYQQALGQGPQFIFQYYREEENGRGNFPPRFSGLQFPNYSSELNVNALELDDSALYLCASSLAQTAITRTEAFFGQGTRLTVV.